The text below deals with one TCR beta chain. This entry is derived from a study of technical replicates of blood from several donors. V was pared by 3 bases and J by 0 bases, with 6 bases between. Germline V gene lookup returns CDR1 KGHSH and CDR2 LQKENI. The CDR3 sequence is 13 residues long. Libraries were prepared by immunoSEQ multiplex PCR; TCRdb keeps only in-frame clonotypes and omits some of them. The table shows some 70,000 clones, with roughly 90% occurring only once. The chain recombines TRBV18 with TRBJ2-7; no definite D call. This clonotype was sampled from a human donor in good health. Some clones in this sample may be carry-over from other donors' samples. Sequencing used PBMCs. The CDR3 protein is CASSPRSSYEQYF. The CDR3 DNA reads as TGTGCCAGCTCACCGAGGAGCTCCTACGAGCAGTACTTC.